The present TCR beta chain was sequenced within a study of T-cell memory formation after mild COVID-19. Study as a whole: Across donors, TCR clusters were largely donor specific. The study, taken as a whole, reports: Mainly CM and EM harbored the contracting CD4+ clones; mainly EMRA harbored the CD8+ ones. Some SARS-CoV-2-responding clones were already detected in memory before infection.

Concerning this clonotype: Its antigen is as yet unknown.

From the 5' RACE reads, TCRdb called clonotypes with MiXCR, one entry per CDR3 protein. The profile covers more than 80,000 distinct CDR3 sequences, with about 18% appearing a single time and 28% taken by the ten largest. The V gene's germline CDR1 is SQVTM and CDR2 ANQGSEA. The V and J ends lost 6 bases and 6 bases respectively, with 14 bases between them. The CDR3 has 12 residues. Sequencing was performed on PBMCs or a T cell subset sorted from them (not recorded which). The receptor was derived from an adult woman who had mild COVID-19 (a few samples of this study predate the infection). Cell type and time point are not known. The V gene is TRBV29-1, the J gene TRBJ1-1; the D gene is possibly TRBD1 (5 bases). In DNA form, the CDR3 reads TGCAGCGTAGACCAGGGTGATCCTGAAGCTTTCTTT. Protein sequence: CSVDQGDPEAFF.